Listed below are T cell receptor beta chains from one sample, sequenced in a study of PD-1 blockade in classical Hodgkin lymphoma. Sequencing used immunoSEQ multiplex PCR; TCRdb keeps in-frame clones, though not all of them. The table lists about 110,000 clones, nearly 90% of them singletons, with roughly 21% in the top ten. The source was peripheral blood mononuclear cells (PBMCs), collected before the second cycle of nivolumab. The receptor source for this set is a human donor with classical Hodgkin lymphoma. The CDR3 runs from the conserved cysteine through the conserved F or W. D genes are given only for firm matches. Only part of the rows carry a size: once, few, many, or a class if the clone is expanded.

clone_size	j_call	d_call	v_call	cdr3_nt	cdr3_aa
-	TRBJ1-1	TRBD1	TRBV6-5	TGTGCCAGCAGTTCAAGACAGGGGTCTGAAGCTTTCTTT	CASSSRQGSEAFF
-	TRBJ1-5	-	TRBV10-3	TGTGCCATCAGTGAACTTAGTAGGGGGGAAGGAGCCCAGCATTTT	CAISELSRGEGAQHF
-	TRBJ1-1	-	TRBV13	TGTGCCAGCAGCTTAATCCCCACTGAAGCTTTCTTT	CASSLIPTEAFF
-	TRBJ2-7	-	TRBV7-9	TGTGCCAGCAGCTTGGACGGGACCTACGAGCAGTACTTC	CASSLDGTYEQYF
-	TRBJ1-1	-	TRBV28	TGTGCCAGCAGTAACACGGGACTCAATGAAGCTTTCTTT	CASSNTGLNEAFF
-	TRBJ2-7	-	TRBV11-2	TGTGCCAGCAGCTTAGATGCGAGCGGTGCCTACGAGCAGTACTTC	CASSLDASGAYEQYF
-	TRBJ1-2	TRBD1	TRBV27	TGTGCCAGCAGTTTATCGCAGGACAGGGGGCTGAGTGGCTACACCTTC	CASSLSQDRGLSGYTF
-	TRBJ2-7	-	TRBV28	TGTGCCAGCAGTTTAAGGGCCAAGGACGAGCAGTACTTC	CASSLRAKDEQYF
once	TRBJ2-5	TRBD1	TRBV2	TGTGCCAGCGGACAGGGGGAAGAGACCCAGTACTTC	CASGQGEETQYF
-	TRBJ2-7	-	TRBV6-5	TGTGCCAGCAGTCGCAGGGCCCACTCCTACGAGCAGTACTTC	CASSRRAHSYEQYF
once	TRBJ2-7	TRBD2	TRBV4-3	TGCGCCAGCAGCCAAGATGTTCGGACTAGCGGGACCTACGAGCAGTACTTC	CASSQDVRTSGTYEQYF
-	TRBJ2-1	-	TRBV30	TGTGCCTGGAGTGTACGGGGGTGGTGGCTCCACAAAGGCAATGAGCAGTTCTTC	CAWSVRGWWLHKGNEQFF
once	TRBJ2-3	TRBD2	TRBV7-2	TGTGCCAGCAGCTTGACTAGCGGGAGCACAGATACGCAGTATTTT	CASSLTSGSTDTQYF
-	TRBJ1-2	-	TRBV19	TGTGCCAGCAGGGATGCGGCAGGAAGGCTCGGCTACACCTTC	CASRDAAGRLGYTF
-	TRBJ2-2	-	TRBV14	TGTGCCAGCAGCCCAACCCCCCGGAACACCGGGGAGCTGTTTTTT	CASSPTPRNTGELFF
-	TRBJ1-1	-	TRBV7-9	TGTGCCAGCAGCTTAGGAAGGGTAGGGAGTAGTGGCACTGAAGCTTTCTTT	CASSLGRVGSSGTEAFF
-	TRBJ1-2	TRBD1	TRBV18	TGTGCCAGCTCTTACAGGGGGCGGTATGGCTACACCTTC	CASSYRGRYGYTF
-	TRBJ1-2	-	TRBV2	TGTGCCAGCAGTGAGCAGGGTTTCGACTATGGCTACACCTTC	CASSEQGFDYGYTF
-	TRBJ1-2	-	TRBV18	TGTGCCAGCTCACCGACGGGACTAAACTATGGCTACACCTTC	CASSPTGLNYGYTF
once	TRBJ2-7	-	TRBV2	TGTGCCAGCAGCAACCGGGACCTGTCCTACGAGCAGTACTTC	CASSNRDLSYEQYF
-	TRBJ1-6	-	TRBV7-6	TGTGCCAGCAGCTTAAACGACCCCAATTCACCCCTCCACTTT	CASSLNDPNSPLHF
-	TRBJ2-7	-	TRBV7-6	TGTGCCAGCAGCGAAGAGAGAGGGTACGAGCAGTACTTC	CASSEERGYEQYF
-	TRBJ1-5	TRBD1	TRBV19	TGTGCCAGTAGCACAGGGGGCAGGAGCAATCAGCCCCAGCATTTT	CASSTGGRSNQPQHF
-	TRBJ2-2	TRBD2	TRBV19	TGTGCCAGTAGTATAAATAGCGGGACTTCGGCCGGGGAGCTGTTTTTT	CASSINSGTSAGELFF
-	TRBJ1-2	TRBD1	TRBV6-5	TGTGCCAGCATGGGCCGGGCAGGGGGCTATGGCTACACCTTC	CASMGRAGGYGYTF
-	TRBJ2-1	-	TRBV7-9	TGTGCCAGCAGCACATTCTACAGGATCTCCTACAATGAGCAGTTCTTC	CASSTFYRISYNEQFF
-	TRBJ1-5	-	TRBV6-6	TGTGCCAGCAGTTCGAGGGTATCCTCGGGAGGCCAGCCCCAGCATTTT	CASSSRVSSGGQPQHF
once	TRBJ1-2	TRBD1	TRBV7-9	TGTGCCAGCAGCTTAGAGGACAGGGGGGGAATTGGATATGGCTACACCTTC	CASSLEDRGGIGYGYTF
-	TRBJ2-1	-	TRBV5-1	TGCGCCAGCAGACGGACGGCGGCGGGGTCCAATGAGCAGTTCTTC	CASRRTAAGSNEQFF
once	TRBJ2-1	-	TRBV5-1	TGCGCCAGCAGCTTGCTGAGTGAGACCTACAATGAGCAGTTCTTC	CASSLLSETYNEQFF
-	TRBJ2-4	-	TRBV6-5	TGTGCCAGCAGTTACTCAGGGGCCAAAAACATTCAGTACTTC	CASSYSGAKNIQYF
-	TRBJ2-7	TRBD1	TRBV19	TGTGCCAGTAGTTCCTCGACAGGGCCCTACGAGCAGTACTTC	CASSSSTGPYEQYF
-	TRBJ2-7	TRBD1	TRBV4-1	TGCGCCAGCAGCCAATCAGGACAGGGGAACGAGCAGTACTTC	CASSQSGQGNEQYF
-	TRBJ1-5	TRBD1	TRBV19	TGTGCCAGTACTCCGGGACAGTATAGCAATCAGCCCCAGCATTTT	CASTPGQYSNQPQHF
-	TRBJ1-2	TRBD1	TRBV10-3	TGTGCCACAGGGGGAGGGTCTAGGTATGGCTACACCTTC	CATGGGSRYGYTF
-	TRBJ1-1	-	TRBV5-5	TGTGCCAGCAGCTGGGGGGACACTGAAGCTTTCTTT	CASSWGDTEAFF
-	TRBJ2-7	-	TRBV29-1	TGCAGCGTTGAGGGGGGTCTGTACGAGCAGTACTTC	CSVEGGLYEQYF
few	TRBJ2-1	TRBD2	TRBV7-2	TGTGCCAGCAGCACCCTAGCGGGTGAGCAGTTCTTC	CASSTLAGEQFF
once	TRBJ2-3	-	TRBV14	TGTGCCAGCAGCCAAGCCCGTACGCAGTATTTT	CASSQARTQYF
-	TRBJ2-7	TRBD1	TRBV10-1	TGCGCCAGCAGTGAGTCGACCGGGACAGGGAACGACGAGCAGTACTTC	CASSESTGTGNDEQYF
-	TRBJ2-2	-	TRBV27	TGTGCCAGCAGTTTAGTGAACACCGGGGAGCTGTTTTTT	CASSLVNTGELFF
-	TRBJ2-2	TRBD2	TRBV5-4	TGTGCCAGCAGCAGTACTAGCGGGGCGAACACCGGGGAGCTGTTTTTT	CASSSTSGANTGELFF
-	TRBJ2-1	TRBD2	TRBV30	TGTGCCTCTCTGGGAGGGACGTCCTACAATGAGCAGTTCTTC	CASLGGTSYNEQFF
-	TRBJ2-7	-	TRBV10-3	TGTGCCATCAGGGGTACCGATTCCTACGAGCAGTACTTC	CAIRGTDSYEQYF
-	TRBJ1-1	-	TRBV2	TGTGCCAGCAGTCTTCGACAGGATACTGAAGCTTTCTTT	CASSLRQDTEAFF
-	TRBJ2-2	-	TRBV7-9	TGTGCCAGCAGCTTTCCGACTGGAACCACCGGGGAGCTGTTTTTT	CASSFPTGTTGELFF
-	TRBJ1-1	-	TRBV7-9	TGTGCCAGCAGCTTAGCGGGGGCCGGCACTGAAGCTTTCTTT	CASSLAGAGTEAFF
-	TRBJ1-5	TRBD1	TRBV6-5	TGTGCCAGCGGGATGCCGGGACAGGGGAGCCAGCCCCAGCATTTT	CASGMPGQGSQPQHF
few	TRBJ2-2	-	TRBV5-6	TGTGCCAGCAGCAGGGACCTCGGGGAGCTGTTTTTT	CASSRDLGELFF
-	TRBJ2-7	TRBD2	TRBV4-1	TGCGCCAGCAGCACTAGCCGTGGACTAGGTTCCTACGAGCAGTACTTC	CASSTSRGLGSYEQYF